This paragraph covers one T cell receptor beta chain sequence. This clone was recorded only once. What this receptor recognizes is not known. The junction departs from the called germline gene at one end, perhaps through a read error. This entry belongs to a study of preoperative IRX-2 immunotherapy in early breast cancer (dated by TCRdb to 2018 to 2020). The library was built by means of the immunoSEQ multiplex PCR assay. Not all clones reach the TCRdb copy of this immuneACCESS table, which keeps in-frame sequences only. Checked studies attribute under half of the gap to unresolved V genes and leave the rest unexplained. This sample has approximately 98,000 clones in its table, and about nine tenths of those were observed once. Jointly, the top ten make up approximately 2% of the sample. Taken from the germline V gene, the CDR1 and CDR2 loops are SGHNT and YENEEA. Measured from the cysteine to the phenylalanine, the CDR3 is 16 residues long. Just CDR3 DNA is preserved here, 48 bases in frame from base 1.

The treatment or condition label for this specimen denotes: preoperative locoregional IRX-2 cytokine immunotherapy. The samples were obtained from a phase Ib study that tested preoperative, locoregional IRX-2 cytokine immunotherapy designed to prime immune responses. The donors were early-stage breast cancer patients who were given IRX-2 prior to surgery. Sequences were derived from tumor tissue, sampled after IRX-2 immunotherapy. The chain couples TRBV11-3 to TRBJ1-2; the D gene is perhaps TRBD1, from 6 matching bases. The clonotype comes from a human donor with breast cancer. The CDR3 region: CASSPQGHAINYGYTF. The DNA sequence is TGTGCCAGCAGCCCCCAGGGACACGCCATTAACTATGGCTATACCTTC.